Sequencing of this T cell receptor beta chain was carried out in a study of a mutant IDH1 vaccine in newly diagnosed glioma. Broader study findings: Patients showed vaccine-induced immune responses at a rate of roughly 93%.

Time point described: week 23, last vaccination. Topical imiquimod accompanied each vaccine dose, which consisted of 300 ug of mutant IDH1 20-mer peptide. Remarks on this clone: Its antigen remains unknown.

Clones were read by immunoSEQ multiplex PCR, and TCRdb kept only the in-frame ones, dropping some. The sample has 77,000 or so clones, approximately 85% seen once; the top ten hold 0.77%. The TCR originated in a woman aged 50 to 60 with glioma. The specimen comprised PBMCs, sampled from a glioma patient whose treatment included an IDH1 peptide vaccine.

Here the CDR3 DNA reads TGTGCCTGGAGCCGAGGGGGCGCGATCTATGGGGAAGCGCAGTACTTC. This translates into CAWSRGGAIYGEAQYF. V usage is TRBV30 and J usage is TRBJ2-7; 7 bases line up with TRBD1. CDR1 is GTSNPN and CDR2 is SVGIG in the germline V gene (reference sequence). This CDR3 region has 16 residues. With V trimmed by 3 bases and J by 9 bases, 20 bases remained unmatched.